This TCR beta chain comes out of a study of T cells in Graves' hyperthyroidism and ophthalmopathy. PBMCs came from 10 ml fresh peripheral blood. RNA transcripts gave rise to amplified TCR beta CDR3 regions. With the HTBI primer set, the TCR CDR3 went through a first round of RT-PCR. A single record per CDR3 protein comes from TCRdb applying MiXCR to the multiplex PCR reads. The sample holds roughly 840,000 distinct CDR3 sequences, 38% seen once. As regards this clonotype: Antigen specificity is unknown.

Study-wide results and caveats: Ophthalmopathy was separated from stable hyperthyroidism by a 13 V-J model. Median prediction lead before ophthalmopathy onset was 6.5 months with the model.

The CDR3 extends over 18 amino acids. Trimming stripped 5 bases from V and 1 base from J, with 21 bases between. The origin of this receptor is a man between 18 and 35 years old with Graves' hyperthyroidism. The chain combines TRBV12-3 or TRBV12-4 with TRBJ1-5; a weak D match, TRBD1 (5 bases). The sequenced sample was blood. This chain's CDR3 is CASSPGADRLLSNQPQHF. In DNA form, the CDR3 reads TGTGCCAGCAGTCCCGGGGCAGATCGACTCTTGAGCAATCAGCCCCAGCATTTT.